This TCR beta chain comes out of a study of T cells in tuberculosis. Regarding the study as a whole: Classification accuracy was 87% (AUROC 0.85 to 0.95) with the GMM-specific repertoire. The TCR-beta difference was not significant; alpha differences partly reflected length.

Indicated time point: new active TB diagnosis, blood taken before or within 7 days of starting treatment. The junction had 17 bases not matched to a gene; V was cut back by 2 bases and J by 15 bases. Germline V CDR1 and CDR2: MGHDK, SYGVNS. The CDR3 has 17 residues. Assay used: immunoSEQ multiplex PCR; TCRdb lists only in-frame clones, some missing. This sample carries some 49,000 clones, 90% to 95% of them seen once, and the ten largest clones take over 1.1%. Note on this clone: As yet, its antigen is unknown.

The TCR comes from an adult with tuberculosis. The chain couples TRBV25-1 to TRBJ2-3; 13 bases fit TRBD2. This specimen was PBMCs, taken at tuberculosis diagnosis. CDR3 nucleotide sequence: TGTGCCAGCAGTGAACGGTTCGTACTAGCGGGAGGGCCTCGTTTATATTTT. This gives the protein CASSERFVLAGGPRLYF.